The present entry profiles one T cell receptor (beta chain) with its context. Here immunoSEQ multiplex PCR was the method, and the copy in TCRdb shows in-frame clones only, minus some. The sample shows approximately 400,000 clones, 83% of them seen only once. The data were obtained in a study of blood T cell repertoires in COVID-19. CDR3 size: 12 residues. V was clipped by 4 bases and J by 12 bases, with 16 bases between them. Germline values: CDR1 SGHRS, CDR2 YFSETQ. The rearrangement joins TRBV5-1 to TRBJ1-1; TRBD1 might be the D (5 bases). The sequence was obtained from a woman between 45 and 60 years old who had recovered from COVID-19. The sample consisted of PBMCs or T cells enriched from blood (not recorded which). In nucleotides, the CDR3 is TGCGCCAGCAGCATTCAGGGATTCGAGACTTTCTTT. Its protein is CASSIQGFETFF.